This entry lists 25 T cell receptor beta chains sequenced from one sample in a study of control samples from healthy donors and cancer patients. Assay: immunoSEQ multiplex PCR; the TCRdb copy retains only in-frame clones and omits some. Of 110,000 to 150,000 clones listed, roughly nine tenths are singletons. The source material was blood. The receptors here all came from a young man in good health.

V gene TRBV29-1 combines with J gene TRBJ2-7, with a weak D call TRBD1 (6 bases). V lost 7 bases, J lost 2 bases, and 18 bases lay in between. This CDR3 is built from 14 residues. The germline gives CDR1 SQVTM, CDR2 ANQGSEA. The CDR3 region has the DNA TGCAGCGCATCCCCCCCCGGACAGCCCTACGAGCAGTACTTC. Its protein is CSASPPGQPYEQYF.

The chain recombines TRBV9 with TRBJ1-2; the D is unclear. Germline loops: CDR1 SGDLS, CDR2 YYNGEE. CDR3 length equals 11 residues. V was pared by 3 bases and J by 7 bases, with 7 bases between. The DNA for the CDR3 is TGTGCCAGCAGCGGTCCGCGTGGCTACACCTTC. It translates to CASSGPRGYTF. Using reference TRBV9 and TRBJ1-2 for the parts outside the CDR3, the full variable domain is DSGVTQTPKHLITATGQRVTLRCSPRSGDLSVYWYQQSLDQGLQFLIQYYNGEERAKGNILERFSAQQFPDLHSELNLSSLELGDSALYFCASSGPRGYTFGSGTRLTVV.

The chain combines TRBV7-8 with TRBJ2-1; a possible D gene is TRBD1 (5 bases). The V end lost 1 base, the J end lost 7 bases, and 8 bases lay between the germline ends. The germline CDR1 and CDR2 sequences are SGHVS and FQNEAQ. The CDR3 covers 13 residues. The CDR3 DNA reads as TGTGCCAGCAGCTTAGGGCAGGGTAATGAGCAGTTCTTC. Translating it yields CASSLGQGNEQFF.

The gene calls are TRBV2 and TRBJ1-2; D unclear. The ends were cut back, 2 bases at V and 4 bases at J, with 8 bases in the middle. The CDR3 runs 13 residues. Germline values: CDR1 SNHLY, CDR2 FYNNEI. CDR3 nucleotide sequence: TGTGCCAGCAGTGAACGGGCAGGCTATGGCTACACCTTC. Its protein is CASSERAGYGYTF.

The chain recombines TRBV7-9 with TRBJ1-5; D is unresolved. This CDR3 region has 12 residues. V was cut by 1 base and J by 3 bases, with 1 base left in between. Germline CDR1 reads SEHNR; CDR2 reads FQNEAQ (reference sequence). The CDR3 region has the DNA TGTGCCAGCAGCTTAGTCAATCAGCCCCAGCATTTT. It translates to CASSLVNQPQHF.

The chain joins TRBV5-6 to TRBJ1-5; 7 positions agree with TRBD1. Germline-derived CDR1 and CDR2 are SGHDT and YYEEEE. J gave up 5 bases and V 4 bases, and 6 bases lay outside the gene matches. The CDR3 sequence is 14 residues long. Here the CDR3 DNA reads TGTGCCAGCAGCGTGGGGACAGCGGATCAGCCCCAGCATTTT. Translation gives CASSVGTADQPQHF.

V is TRBV3-1 (or the pseudogene TRBV3-2) and J is TRBJ2-7, with 12 bases that match TRBD1. Looked up from germline, CDR1 is LGHDT and CDR2 is YNNKEL (reference sequence). J gave up 3 bases and V 4 bases, and 7 bases lay outside the gene matches. The CDR3 contains 16 residues. As DNA, the CDR3 is TGTGCCAGCAGCCCTGGCGGGACAGGGGGCTACTACGAGCAGTACTTC. This sequence encodes CASSPGGTGGYYEQYF.

CDR3: CASSLGGRNQPQHF. The CDR3 DNA reads as TGTGCCAGCAGCTTGGGGGGGCGGAATCAGCCCCAGCATTTT. This chain connects TRBV5-5 to TRBJ1-5, with TRBD1 as a possible D gene (6 bases). Germline CDR1 SGHKS, CDR2 YYEKEE (reference sequence). V was clipped by 0 bases and J by 4 bases, with 8 bases between them. This CDR3 region has 14 residues.

CDR3 nucleotides: TGTGCCAGCAGTTCCCGACTCGGTGATCAGCCCCAGCATTTT. Encoded protein: CASSSRLGDQPQHF. This sequence joins TRBV27 and TRBJ1-5; unclear D gene. Germline assignment: CDR1 MNHEY and CDR2 SMNVEV (reference sequence). The CDR3 totals 14 residues. The V gene lost 4 bases and the J gene lost 5 bases, with 12 bases spanning the gap.

J is TRBJ1-6 and V is TRBV7-3; D call uncertain. Trimming pared 5 bases from V and 6 bases from J, leaving 11 bases between. The CDR3 length is 14 residues. Germline CDR1 is SGHTA and CDR2 is FQGTGA. The CDR3: CASSQYRINSPLHF. DNA of the CDR3: TGTGCCAGCAGCCAGTACCGGATTAATTCACCCCTCCACTTT. Full variable domain (rest looked up from reference TRBV7-3 and TRBJ1-6): GAGVSQTPSNKVTEKGKYVELRCDPISGHTALYWYRQSLGQGPEFLIYFQGTGAADDSGLPNDRFFAVRPEGSVSTLKIQRTERGDSAVYLCASSQYRINSPLHFGNGTRLTVT.

The V call is TRBV5-4, the J call TRBJ2-7, with 16 bases identical to TRBD2. Germline V gene lookup returns CDR1 SGHNT and CDR2 YYREEE (reference sequence). V shed 5 bases and J 5 bases; nucleotides not matched to a gene: 10. CDR3 length equals 17 residues. The CDR3 protein is CASRPGGTSGGVHEQYF. CDR3 coding DNA: TGTGCCAGCAGGCCTGGCGGGACTAGCGGGGGGGTACACGAGCAGTACTTC.

The rearrangement links TRBV13 to TRBJ1-2; 9 bases are shared with TRBD1. CDR3 length equals 15 residues. V lost 5 bases to trimming and J lost 3 bases; unmatched junction nucleotides: 7. The germline gives CDR1 PRHDT, CDR2 FYEKMQ (reference sequence). The CDR3: CASSTGTGIHYGYTF. The CDR3 DNA follows: TGTGCCAGCAGCACCGGGACAGGGATACACTATGGCTACACCTTC.

This clone was seen a few times. The V gene is TRBV11-3, the J gene TRBJ2-1; 10 bases are a match to TRBD2. CDR1 is SGHNT, CDR2 YENEEA, per germline. The CDR3 runs to 15 residues. J gave up 5 bases and V 3 bases, and 4 bases lay outside the gene matches. The CDR3 nucleotides are TGTGCCAGCAGCTTCCAAGCGGGGGGGGACAATGAGCAGTTCTTC. Translated, it gives CASSFQAGGDNEQFF.

This chain links TRBV20-1 with TRBJ2-1, with D perhaps TRBD1 (5 bases). V lost 4 bases and J 14 bases, leaving 6 bases between the germline ends. The germline V gene encodes CDR1 DFQATT and CDR2 SNEGSKA (reference sequence). CDR3 length: 8 residues. This chain's CDR3 is CSAKGEFF. Here the CDR3 DNA reads TGCAGTGCTAAAGGGGAGTTCTTC.

The CDR3 DNA reads TGTGCCAGCAGTGGGCAGGCAAGGCTTTACACCGGGGAGCTGTTTTTT. Translating it yields CASSGQARLYTGELFF. The gene calls are TRBV6-2 or TRBV6-3 and TRBJ2-2, with D uncertain. CDR1 is MNHEY and CDR2 is SVGEGT in the germline V gene. The CDR3 covers 16 residues. V lost 5 bases to trimming and J lost 3 bases, with 16 bases between them.

This clone was observed a single time. This chain connects TRBV6-2 or TRBV6-3 to TRBJ2-1; a possible D gene is TRBD2 (6 bases). V dropped 6 bases and J dropped 9 bases, with 12 bases sitting between them. This CDR3 region has 12 residues. Germline V gene data show CDR1 as MNHEY and CDR2 as SVGEGT. CDR3 sequence (DNA): TGTGCCAGCAGCCCTCCCGGGAGTGAGCAGTTCTTC. Translating gives CASSPPGSEQFF.

The rearrangement joins TRBV11-2 to TRBJ2-1, with D perhaps TRBD2 (7 bases). Germline CDR1 SGHAT, CDR2 FQNNGV. The CDR3 has 14 amino acids. V shed 6 bases and J shed 7 bases, with 16 bases lying between them. The CDR3 protein is CASRPGGSRNEQFF. In DNA form, the CDR3 reads TGTGCCAGCAGGCCGGGGGGCTCGCGAAATGAGCAGTTCTTC.

The V call is TRBV4-3, the J call TRBJ1-5; D may be TRBD1 (5 bases). V lost 0 bases, J lost 2 bases, and 14 bases lay in between. Germline assignment: CDR1 LGHNA and CDR2 YSLEER. The CDR3 is made up of 17 amino acids. Written as DNA, the CDR3 is TGCGCCAGCAGCCAAGATCTGAAGAGCAGGGGCAATCAGCCCCAGCATTTT. This encodes CASSQDLKSRGNQPQHF.

This chain links TRBV9 with TRBJ1-2; unclear D gene. CDR1 is SGDLS, CDR2 YYNGEE, per germline. The V and J ends lost 0 bases and 3 bases respectively, with 6 bases between them. The CDR3 is made up of 13 amino acids. Here the CDR3 DNA reads TGTGCCAGCAGCGTAGCGCTGGACTATGGCTACACCTTC. Protein product: CASSVALDYGYTF.

This chain joins TRBV4-3 and TRBJ1-5; perhaps TRBD1 as D (5 bases). The CDR3 consists of 15 residues. Germline CDR1 and CDR2: LGHNA and YSLEER. Trimming shortened V by 0 bases and J by 7 bases, and 13 bases separated the two germline ends. In DNA form, the CDR3 reads TGCGCCAGCAGCCAAGATATGTCGGGGACGCAGCCCCAGCATTTT. Residues: CASSQDMSGTQPQHF.

As to this clone: This CDR3 is also generated by other DNA sequences in the sample. The chain uses TRBV9 and TRBJ1-4; D ambiguous. Trimming left V 0 bases short and J 0 bases short, with 6 bases between. CDR1 and CDR2 (germline): SGDLS, YYNGEE. The CDR3 is 15 amino acids. CDR3 DNA sequence: TGTGCCAGCAGCGTAGGAGGTGCAACTAATGAAAAACTGTTTTTT. Translation gives CASSVGGATNEKLFF. The variable domain in full, completed from reference TRBV9 and TRBJ1-4, reads DSGVTQTPKHLITATGQRVTLRCSPRSGDLSVYWYQQSLDQGLQFLIQYYNGEERAKGNILERFSAQQFPDLHSELNLSSLELGDSALYFCASSVGGATNEKLFFGSGTQLSVL.

J is TRBJ2-7 and V is TRBV7-2; no clear D. CDR3 size: 15 residues. Germline assignment: CDR1 SGHTA and CDR2 FQGNSA. The ends were cut back, 5 bases at V and 0 bases at J, with 14 bases in the middle. CDR3 sequence: CASSIDTTSSYEQYF. Written as DNA, the CDR3 is TGTGCCAGCAGCATTGACACGACCAGCTCCTACGAGCAGTACTTC.

This chain's CDR3 is CASSLDGDRLNEQFF. The DNA of the CDR3 is TGTGCCAGCAGCTTAGATGGGGACAGGCTCAATGAGCAGTTCTTC. This rearrangement joins TRBV7-6 to TRBJ2-1; 8 nucleotides line up with TRBD1. Germline V gene data show CDR1 as SGHVS and CDR2 as FNYEAQ. The CDR3 is made up of 15 amino acids. J gave up 6 bases and V 1 base, and 5 bases lay outside the gene matches. Based on the CDR3 plus reference TRBV7-6 and TRBJ2-1, the full variable domain is GAGVSQSPRYKVTKRGQDVALRCDPISGHVSLYWYRQALGQGPEFLTYFNYEAQQDKSGLPNDRFSAERPEGSISTLTIQRTEQRDSAMYRCASSLDGDRLNEQFFGPGTRLTVL.

The chain carries TRBV18 and TRBJ2-7; TRBD2 matches 13 bases. CDR1 and CDR2 from the germline V gene are KGHSH and LQKENI. The V and J ends lost 6 bases and 4 bases, in that order; junction bases with no gene match: 6. The CDR3 extends over 15 amino acids. CDR3 bases: TGTGCCAGCTCCCCTGGACTAGCGGGAGATTACGAGCAGTACTTC. Protein: CASSPGLAGDYEQYF.

This clone occurred once. This rearrangement joins TRBV20-1 to TRBJ2-7; D remains unclear. Between the trimmed V and J ends, which lost 6 bases and 6 bases, there was a span of 12 bases. This CDR3 is 11 amino acids long. Per germline, CDR1 DFQATT and CDR2 SNEGSKA (reference sequence). The CDR3 sequence is CSAGRRGEQYF. The CDR3 nucleotides are TGCAGTGCGGGCAGAAGAGGCGAGCAGTACTTC.